Each of the 20 T cell receptor beta chains below was sequenced from the same sample in a study of blood T cell repertoires in COVID-19. Sequencing was performed with immunoSEQ multiplex PCR; in TCRdb, only in-frame clones are kept and a portion is missing. The sample carries roughly 250,000 clones, just under 85% recorded once. The sample comprised peripheral blood. The receptors shown here come from a woman older than 75 with acute or convalescent COVID-19.

The V gene is TRBV6-5, the J gene TRBJ1-1; 7 bases match TRBD1. The CDR3 length is 14 residues. V shed 5 bases and J 3 bases; nucleotides not matched to a gene: 6. Germline CDR1 MNHEY, CDR2 SVGAGI. The CDR3 spells CASSQPQGYTEAFF. CDR3 DNA: TGTGCCAGCAGTCAGCCACAGGGGTACACTGAAGCTTTCTTT.

This chain joins TRBV7-9 and TRBJ2-3; D is possibly TRBD2 (6 bases). The CDR3 has 16 residues. V gave up 7 bases and J gave up 1 base, with 18 bases separating them. In germline, CDR1 is SEHNR, CDR2 FQNEAQ (reference sequence). This CDR3 is CASTSPWDWRTDTQYF. The CDR3 DNA sequence: TGTGCCAGCACCTCGCCGTGGGACTGGCGCACAGATACGCAGTATTTT.

This clone was seen once. The chain links TRBV5-1 to TRBJ2-3; TRBD1 agrees at 8 bases. The germline V gene encodes CDR1 SGHRS and CDR2 YFSETQ. The CDR3 loop spans 15 amino acids. V shed 0 bases, J shed 4 bases, and the junction held 4 bases outside the gene matches. The CDR3 here is CASSLGQGAADTQYF. In DNA form, the CDR3 reads TGCGCCAGCAGCTTGGGGCAGGGGGCGGCAGATACGCAGTATTTT.

This chain connects TRBV29-1 to TRBJ2-5; 8 bases map to TRBD1. The germline V gene has CDR1 SQVTM and CDR2 ANQGSEA. The CDR3 extends over 14 amino acids. With V trimmed by 7 bases and J by 3 bases, 10 bases remained unmatched. CDR3 residues: CSAHRGQGKETQYF. The CDR3 DNA reads as TGCAGCGCTCACCGAGGACAGGGTAAAGAGACCCAGTACTTC.

V gene TRBV27 combines with J gene TRBJ1-5; a possible D gene is TRBD1 (6 bases). This CDR3 is 17 amino acids long. Germline V lookup: CDR1 MNHEY, CDR2 SMNVEV (reference sequence). Trimming removed 8 bases from V and 2 bases from J, with 22 bases in between. CDR3 loop: CASGTIQGRAGNQPQHF. CDR3 DNA: TGTGCCAGCGGAACCATCCAGGGGAGGGCCGGCAATCAGCCCCAGCATTTT.

This clone was picked up one time. The chain uses TRBV28 and TRBJ1-3; the D gene is possibly TRBD1 (5 bases). V dropped 7 bases and J dropped 8 bases, with 18 bases sitting between them. The CDR3 is made up of 14 amino acids. Germline V lookup: CDR1 MDHEN, CDR2 SYDVKM. Here the CDR3 reads CASKTGGAVDTIYF. The CDR3 DNA reads TGTGCCAGCAAAACAGGCGGCGCCGTAGACACCATATATTTT.

The V and J genes are TRBV5-4 and TRBJ1-3; 8 bases are a match to TRBD1. V shed 3 bases and J 2 bases; nucleotides not matched to a gene: 4. Germline values: CDR1 SGHNT, CDR2 YYREEE (reference sequence). CDR3 length: 15 residues. The CDR3 coding sequence is TGTGCCAGCAGCTGGGGACAGGCGGCTGGAAACACCATATATTTT. Translated, it gives CASSWGQAAGNTIYF.

This chain uses TRBV4-1 with TRBJ2-2, with 16 positions matching TRBD2. The CDR3 length is 18 residues. The J segment lost 4 bases and the V segment lost 6 bases, leaving 8 bases of the junction unmatched. Germline CDR1 is MGHRA and CDR2 is YSYEKL. The CDR3 DNA reads as TGCGCCAGCAGGCCGGGACTAGCGGGGGGGTCCGGCACCGGGGAGCTGTTTTTT. It is translated as CASRPGLAGGSGTGELFF.

This clone was counted only a few times. The chain joins TRBV27 to TRBJ2-6, with 9 bases matching TRBD1. Germline assignment: CDR1 MNHEY and CDR2 SMNVEV (reference sequence). This CDR3 contains 17 residues. V lost 7 bases to trimming and J lost 0 bases; unmatched junction nucleotides: 7. The CDR3 DNA reads TGTGCCAGCACCCCGGGACAGGGTCTCTCTGGGGCCAACGTCCTGACTTTC. Translated: CASTPGQGLSGANVLTF.

V and J are TRBV7-9 and TRBJ2-7, with 10 bases that match TRBD1. This CDR3 is 16 amino acids long. V dropped 2 bases and J dropped 4; count of bases not matched to a gene: 8. Germline V CDR1 and CDR2: SEHNR, FQNEAQ (reference sequence). CDR3 sequence (DNA): TGTGCCAGCAGCTTAACCCAGACAGGGGGCGGATACGAGCAGTACTTC. Amino acids: CASSLTQTGGGYEQYF. The complete variable domain, with remaining parts taken from reference TRBV7-9 and TRBJ2-7, reads DTGVSQNPRHKITKRGQNVTFRCDPISEHNRLYWYRQTLGQGPEFLTYFQNEAQLEKSRLLSDRFSAERPKGSFSTLEIQRTEQGDSAMYLCASSLTQTGGGYEQYFGPGTRLTVT.

V usage is TRBV7-2 and J usage is TRBJ2-5, with 7 bases that match TRBD2. This CDR3 is 15 amino acids long. The germline V gene has CDR1 SGHTA and CDR2 FQGNSA. Losses at the gene ends were 5 bases for V and 3 bases for J; bases not matched to a gene: 9. The CDR3 sequence is CASSLSLGREETQYF. The CDR3 coding sequence is TGTGCCAGCAGCCTAAGTCTGGGGAGGGAAGAGACCCAGTACTTC.

The V gene is TRBV27, the J gene TRBJ2-1, with 14 bases matching TRBD2. CDR3 size: 18 residues. Germline values: CDR1 MNHEY, CDR2 SMNVEV (reference sequence). J gave up 8 bases and V 5 bases, and 14 bases lay outside the gene matches. CDR3 residues: CASSQGLAGAPAQDEQFF. The CDR3 DNA follows: TGTGCCAGCAGTCAGGGACTAGCGGGGGCCCCTGCCCAGGATGAGCAGTTCTTC.

This clone was counted a single time. This sequence joins TRBV11-3 and TRBJ2-1; D is possibly TRBD2 (7 bases). The CDR3 has 14 residues. The germline gives CDR1 SGHNT, CDR2 YENEEA. The V end lost 4 bases, the J end lost 6 bases, and 13 bases lay between the germline ends. This CDR3 is CASSSRGGINEQFF. The CDR3 region has the DNA TGTGCCAGCAGCTCAAGGGGGGGTATCAATGAGCAGTTCTTC. The full variable domain, its missing parts supplied by reference TRBV11-3 and TRBJ2-1, is EAGVVQSPRYKIIEKKQPVAFWCNPISGHNTLYWYLQNLGQGPELLIRYENEEAVDDSQLPKDRFSAERLKGVDSTLKIQPAELGDSAVYLCASSSRGGINEQFFGPGTRLTVL.

The V call is TRBV7-9, the J call TRBJ1-2; possible D gene TRBD1, 6 bases. This CDR3 is built from 14 residues. Germline V gene lookup returns CDR1 SEHNR and CDR2 FQNEAQ (reference sequence). V lost 3 bases to trimming and J lost 0 bases, with 8 bases between them. The CDR3 sequence is CASSFYRANYGYTF. DNA of the CDR3: TGTGCCAGCAGCTTTTACAGGGCTAACTATGGCTACACCTTC.

This chain connects TRBV18 to TRBJ1-4; 10 bases fit TRBD1. The CDR3 covers 15 residues. Germline lookup yields CDR1 KGHSH and CDR2 LQKENI. V shed 2 bases and J 8 bases; nucleotides not matched to a gene: 5. CDR3 loop: CASSPGQGEGEKLFF. CDR3 coding DNA: TGTGCCAGCTCACCAGGACAGGGGGAAGGAGAAAAACTGTTTTTT.

The chain employs TRBV4-2 and TRBJ1-3; D unclear. Germline values: CDR1 LGHNA, CDR2 YNFKEQ. V lost 0 bases and J 0 bases, leaving 12 bases between the germline ends. The CDR3 totals 17 residues. CDR3 residues: CASSQERTGYSGNTIYF. The CDR3 bases are TGTGCCAGCAGCCAAGAACGGACGGGATACTCTGGAAACACCATATATTTT.

CDR3 sequence (DNA): TGTGCCAGCATGAATCCGGGCTCCTACGAGCAGTACTTC. The encoded protein is CASMNPGSYEQYF. The rearrangement uses TRBV6-4 and TRBJ2-7; D is unclear. The length of the CDR3 is 13 residues. Trimming shortened V by 7 bases and J by 0 bases, and 10 bases separated the two germline ends. The germline V gene encodes CDR1 MRHNA and CDR2 SNTAGT.

V usage is TRBV28 and J usage is TRBJ1-2, with D tentatively TRBD1 (6 bases). The V gene's germline CDR1 is MDHEN and CDR2 SYDVKM. V lost 8 bases and J lost 4, with 20 bases in between. CDR3 length equals 15 residues. The CDR3 nucleotides are TGTGCCAGCGCCTCGGGGGGCGAGGGGGGCTATGGCTACACCTTC. As protein: CASASGGEGGYGYTF.

The rearrangement uses TRBV5-6 and TRBJ1-1, with no clear D. CDR1 is SGHDT and CDR2 is YYEEEE in the germline V gene. V was pared by 1 base and J by 3 bases, with 19 bases between. CDR3 length equals 17 residues. The CDR3 sequence is CASSLTIGPSRDTEAFF. The CDR3 DNA sequence: TGTGCCAGCAGCTTGACAATTGGGCCCTCGAGGGACACTGAAGCTTTCTTT.

The J gene is TRBJ2-5, the V gene TRBV25-1; 7 positions agree with TRBD1. J lost 6 bases, V lost 4 bases, and 5 bases had no gene match. This CDR3 contains 13 residues. Germline V lookup: CDR1 MGHDK, CDR2 SYGVNS. The CDR3 bases are TGTGCCAGCAGTGGACAGGGTATTCAGACCCAGTACTTC. The encoded protein is CASSGQGIQTQYF.